Given below is one TCR beta chain in context. Its specific antigen is unknown. No per-base quality is available; no much larger clone lies one base away. This entry belongs to a study of blood T cells in healthy people across ages (dated by TCRdb to between 2015 and 2017). With respect to the entire study: In model experiments, template switching captured roughly one uniquely barcoded TCR beta cDNA molecule for every two T cells. To avoid experimental bias, donors of different ages were distributed randomly across sequencing lanes. Two additional independent replicas of 1 million unique cDNA reads from the same blood draw were analyzed for two donors (one aged 18 to 29 and one aged 80 or older). To track age-related changes in TCR beta repertoire diversity, the study relied on deep sequencing normalized with unique cDNA molecular identifiers. Four age groups were formed from the donors: young (average approximately 15 years), middle-aged (approximately 40), aged (about 68) and long-lived (around 80). Summary of the overall study and its limitations: Observed TCR beta diversity correlated strongly with the percentage of naive T cells measured by flow cytometry. Total diversity estimates from one million sequenced T cells were considered lower bounds and underestimates. As age increased, observed TCR beta diversity per million T cells dropped in a roughly linear way, and a significant reduction was already evident by age approximately 40. Since profiling was done on bulk unsorted PBMCs, naive and antigen-experienced compartments could not be conclusively compared. Compared with the aged group, the long-lived group had more naive CD4+ T cells, fewer expanded clones and increased TCR diversity, suggesting age selection. Donor CMV infection status was unknown, potentially confounding age-related changes in expanded clonotypes.

The library was built by means of 5' RACE. The data were produced on an Illumina HiSeq 2500. A second PCR of roughly 6 to 12 cycles was performed with a sample-barcoded 5' primer and a J-beta primer mix. A unique molecular identifier was introduced onto each TCR beta cDNA molecule by a template-switch 5' adaptor carrying 12 random nucleotides. Each sample yielded at least 2.5 million CDR3-containing paired-end reads. The Mint cDNA synthesis kit, primed by a TRBC-specific oligonucleotide, was used to synthesize first-strand cDNA from all RNA. Following uracil-DNA glycosylase treatment, all cDNA underwent a first 18-cycle PCR with the universal primers M1SS and BC2_uni_R. In the paper's pipeline: Each sample was normalized by randomly selecting 1 million high-quality reads, each carrying a distinct molecular identifier. Reads sharing molecular identifiers were discarded rather than binned into consensus sequences. MiTCR, set to a Q25 quality threshold and the strictest error-elimination algorithm, was used for CDR3 identification, clonotype clustering and error correction. Lower-bound total TCR beta diversity was estimated with a nonparametric unseen species model using Euler transformation. The public reads were reprocessed in TCRdb via fastp at Q25 and MiXCR, keeping in-frame beta chains. Rows matching on CDR3 protein sequence are summarized as one entry with the most common DNA and genes. The V and J calls here are based on TCRdb, not the publication. Present in this sample are about 1.8 million distinct CDR3 sequences, around 50% of which were seen just once. Approximately 2.1% of the sample is taken by the ten largest.

The germline V gene (reference sequence) gives CDR1 as DFQATT and CDR2 as SNEGSKA. The CDR3 runs 14 residues from the cysteine to the phenylalanine. Only CDR3 DNA remains: 42 bases, in frame from the first base. V and J lose 8 bases and 2 bases, and a span of 19 bases separates them. Donors were 39 systemically healthy Caucasian individuals from Russia aged roughly 6 to 90 years. Approximately 9 milliliters of peripheral blood were collected from each donor into EDTA-treated Vacutainer tubes. Ficoll-Paque density-gradient centrifugation was used to isolate PBMCs, with at least 7 million per sample. Total RNA, at least 6 micrograms per sample, was extracted from PBMCs with Trizol reagent. For every donor, flow cytometry on a PBMC aliquot measured the percentage of naive CD45RAhigh/CD27high T cells.

The sequencing input was blood. This receptor was identified in a middle-aged woman in good health. The rearranged segments are TRBV20-1 and TRBJ2-7; TRBD1 is possibly the D segment (5 matching bases). The nucleotides are TGCAGTCCTAAGCCCCCAGGGAACCCCTACGAGCAGTACTTC. Translated, it gives CSPKPPGNPYEQYF.